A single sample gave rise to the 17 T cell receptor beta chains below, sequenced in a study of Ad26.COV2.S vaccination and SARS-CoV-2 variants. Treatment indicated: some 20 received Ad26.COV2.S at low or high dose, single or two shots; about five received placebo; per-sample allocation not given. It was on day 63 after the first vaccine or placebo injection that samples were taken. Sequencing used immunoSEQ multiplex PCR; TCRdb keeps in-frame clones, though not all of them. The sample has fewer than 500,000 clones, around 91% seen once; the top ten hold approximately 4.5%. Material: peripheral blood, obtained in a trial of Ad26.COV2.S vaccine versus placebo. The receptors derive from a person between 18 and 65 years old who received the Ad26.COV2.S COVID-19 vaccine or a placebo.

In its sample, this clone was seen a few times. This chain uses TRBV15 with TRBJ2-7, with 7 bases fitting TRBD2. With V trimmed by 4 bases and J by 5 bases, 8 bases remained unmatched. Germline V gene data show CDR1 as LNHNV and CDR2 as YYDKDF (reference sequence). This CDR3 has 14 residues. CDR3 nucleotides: TGTGCCACCAGCATGCGCGGGAGCCAGAACGAGCAGTACTTC. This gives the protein CATSMRGSQNEQYF.

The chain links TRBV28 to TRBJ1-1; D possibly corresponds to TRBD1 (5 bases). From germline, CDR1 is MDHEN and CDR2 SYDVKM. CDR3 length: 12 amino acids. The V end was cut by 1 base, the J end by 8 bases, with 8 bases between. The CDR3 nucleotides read TGTGCCAGCAGTTTATCCAGGGTCGAAGCTTTCTTT. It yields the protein CASSLSRVEAFF.

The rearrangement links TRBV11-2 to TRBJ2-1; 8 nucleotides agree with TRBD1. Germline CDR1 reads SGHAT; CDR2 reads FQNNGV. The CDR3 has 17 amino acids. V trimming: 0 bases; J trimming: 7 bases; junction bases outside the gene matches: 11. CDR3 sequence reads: CASSLEMWDRSSNEQFF. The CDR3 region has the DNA TGTGCCAGCAGCTTAGAGATGTGGGACAGGAGTTCGAATGAGCAGTTCTTC. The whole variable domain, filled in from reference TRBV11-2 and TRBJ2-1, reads EAGVAQSPRYKIIEKRQSVAFWCNPISGHATLYWYQQILGQGPKLLIQFQNNGVVDDSQLPKDRFSAERLKGVDSTLKIQPAKLEDSAVYLCASSLEMWDRSSNEQFFGPGTRLTVL.

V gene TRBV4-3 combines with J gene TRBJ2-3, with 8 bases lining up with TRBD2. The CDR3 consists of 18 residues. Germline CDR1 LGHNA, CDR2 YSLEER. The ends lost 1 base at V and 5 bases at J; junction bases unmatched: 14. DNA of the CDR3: TGCGCCAGCAGCCAAGGGACGGGTGACAGCGGGAGAGGAGATACGCAGTATTTT. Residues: CASSQGTGDSGRGDTQYF.

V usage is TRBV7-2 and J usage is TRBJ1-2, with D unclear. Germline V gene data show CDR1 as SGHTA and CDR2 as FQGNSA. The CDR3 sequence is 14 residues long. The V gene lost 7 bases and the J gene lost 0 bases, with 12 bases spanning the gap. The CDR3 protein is CASIITGPNYGYTF. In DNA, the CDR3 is TGTGCCAGCATCATAACGGGTCCTAACTATGGCTACACCTTC.

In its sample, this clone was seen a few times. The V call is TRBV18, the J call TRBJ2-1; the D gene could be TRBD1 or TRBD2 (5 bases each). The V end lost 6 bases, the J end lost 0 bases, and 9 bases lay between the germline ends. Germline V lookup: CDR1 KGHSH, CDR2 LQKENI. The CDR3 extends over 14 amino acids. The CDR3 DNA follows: TGTGCCAGCTCCGGGGACCCCTCCTACAATGAGCAGTTCTTC. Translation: CASSGDPSYNEQFF. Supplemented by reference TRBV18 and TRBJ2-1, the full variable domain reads NAGVMQNPRHLVRRRGQEARLRCSPMKGHSHVYWYRQLPEEGLKFMVYLQKENIIDESGMPKERFSAEFPKEGPSILRIQQVVRGDSAAYFCASSGDPSYNEQFFGPGTRLTVL.

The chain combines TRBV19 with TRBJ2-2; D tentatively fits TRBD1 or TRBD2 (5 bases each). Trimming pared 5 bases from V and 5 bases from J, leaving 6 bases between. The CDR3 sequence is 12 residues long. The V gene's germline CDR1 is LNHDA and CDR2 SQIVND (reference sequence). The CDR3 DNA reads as TGTGCCAGTAGTTGGGGGACCGGGGAGCTGTTTTTT. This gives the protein CASSWGTGELFF. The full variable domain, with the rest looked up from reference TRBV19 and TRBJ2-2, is DGGITQSPKYLFRKEGQNVTLSCEQNLNHDAMYWYRQDPGQGLRLIYYSQIVNDFQKGDIAEGYSVSREKKESFPLTVTSAQKNPTAFYLCASSWGTGELFFGEGSRLTVL.

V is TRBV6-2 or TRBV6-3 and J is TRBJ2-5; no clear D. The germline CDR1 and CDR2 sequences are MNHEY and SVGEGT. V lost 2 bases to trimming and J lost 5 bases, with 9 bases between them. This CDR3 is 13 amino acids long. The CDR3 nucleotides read TGTGCCAGCAGTTACCCCTATGCGGAGACCCAGTACTTC. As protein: CASSYPYAETQYF.

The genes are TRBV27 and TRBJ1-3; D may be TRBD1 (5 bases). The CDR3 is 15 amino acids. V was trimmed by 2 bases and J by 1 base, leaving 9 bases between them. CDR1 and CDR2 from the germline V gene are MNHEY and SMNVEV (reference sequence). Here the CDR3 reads CASSLTGASGNTIYF. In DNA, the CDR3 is TGTGCCAGCAGTTTAACCGGGGCTTCTGGAAACACCATATATTTT.

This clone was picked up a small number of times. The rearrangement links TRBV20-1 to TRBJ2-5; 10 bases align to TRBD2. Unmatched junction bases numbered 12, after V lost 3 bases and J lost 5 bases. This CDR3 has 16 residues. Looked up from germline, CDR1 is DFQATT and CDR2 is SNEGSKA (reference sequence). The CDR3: CSASSIASGSRETQYF. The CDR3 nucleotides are TGCAGTGCTAGTAGTATAGCTAGCGGGAGTCGGGAGACCCAGTACTTC.

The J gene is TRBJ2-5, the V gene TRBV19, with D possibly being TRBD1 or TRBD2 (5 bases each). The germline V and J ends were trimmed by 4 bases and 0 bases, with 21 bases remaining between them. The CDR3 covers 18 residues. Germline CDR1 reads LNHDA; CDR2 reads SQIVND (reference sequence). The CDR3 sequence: CASSTSTPGPHHQETQYF. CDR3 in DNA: TGTGCCAGTAGTACGAGTACGCCGGGACCCCACCACCAAGAGACCCAGTACTTC. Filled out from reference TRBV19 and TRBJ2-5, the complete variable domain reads DGGITQSPKYLFRKEGQNVTLSCEQNLNHDAMYWYRQDPGQGLRLIYYSQIVNDFQKGDIAEGYSVSREKKESFPLTVTSAQKNPTAFYLCASSTSTPGPHHQETQYFGPGTRLLVL.

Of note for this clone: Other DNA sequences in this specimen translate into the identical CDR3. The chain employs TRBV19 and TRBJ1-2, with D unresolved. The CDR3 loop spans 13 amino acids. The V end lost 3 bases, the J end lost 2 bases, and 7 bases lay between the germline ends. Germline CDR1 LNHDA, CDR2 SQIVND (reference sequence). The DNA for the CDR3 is TGTGCCAGTAGTATGGTGTCCAACTATGGCTACACCTTC. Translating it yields CASSMVSNYGYTF.

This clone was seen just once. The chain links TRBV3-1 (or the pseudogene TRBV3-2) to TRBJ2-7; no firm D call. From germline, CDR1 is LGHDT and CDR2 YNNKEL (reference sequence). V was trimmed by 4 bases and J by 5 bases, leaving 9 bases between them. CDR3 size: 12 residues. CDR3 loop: CASSLVHDEQYF. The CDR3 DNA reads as TGTGCCAGCAGCCTTGTCCACGACGAGCAGTACTTC.

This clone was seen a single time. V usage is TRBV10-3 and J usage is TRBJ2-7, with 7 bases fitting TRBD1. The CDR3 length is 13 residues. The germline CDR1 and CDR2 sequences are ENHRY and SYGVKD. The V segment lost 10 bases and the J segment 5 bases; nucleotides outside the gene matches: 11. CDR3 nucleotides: TGTGCCACTGGGACAGCGACAGGCCACGAGCAGTACTTC. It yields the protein CATGTATGHEQYF.

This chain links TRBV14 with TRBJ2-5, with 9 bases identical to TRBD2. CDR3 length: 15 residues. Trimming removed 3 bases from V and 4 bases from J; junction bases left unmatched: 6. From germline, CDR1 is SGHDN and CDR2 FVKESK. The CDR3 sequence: CASSHRGGGGETQYF. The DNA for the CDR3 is TGTGCCAGCAGCCATCGAGGCGGGGGGGGAGAGACCCAGTACTTC.

CDR3 in DNA: TGTGCCAGCAGCCCCCGCCGTCTAGCGGGAGTGGACTCCCAGTATCATAACACCGGGGAGCTGTTTTTT. The encoded protein is CASSPRRLAGVDSQYHNTGELFF. The chain couples TRBV7-8 to TRBJ2-2; TRBD2 matches 10 bases. The germline gives CDR1 SGHVS, CDR2 FQNEAQ. The V and J ends lost 5 bases and 2 bases, in that order; junction bases with no gene match: 26. The CDR3 is 23 residues long.

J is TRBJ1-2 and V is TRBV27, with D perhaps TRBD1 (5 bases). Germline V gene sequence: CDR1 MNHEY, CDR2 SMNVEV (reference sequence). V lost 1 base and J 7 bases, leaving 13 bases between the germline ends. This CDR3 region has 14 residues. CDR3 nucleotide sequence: TGTGCCAGCAGTTTATTTCAGGGTGCAATTGGCTACACCTTC. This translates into CASSLFQGAIGYTF.